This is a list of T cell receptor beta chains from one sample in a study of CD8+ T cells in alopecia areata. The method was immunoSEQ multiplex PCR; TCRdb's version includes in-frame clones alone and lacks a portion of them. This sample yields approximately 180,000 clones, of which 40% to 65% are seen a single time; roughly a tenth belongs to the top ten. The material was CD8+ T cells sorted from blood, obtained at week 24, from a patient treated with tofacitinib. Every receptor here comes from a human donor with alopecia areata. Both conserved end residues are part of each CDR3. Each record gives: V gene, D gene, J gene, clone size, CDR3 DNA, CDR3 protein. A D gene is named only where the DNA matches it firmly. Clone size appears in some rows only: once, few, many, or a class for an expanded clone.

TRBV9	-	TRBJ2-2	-	TGTGCCAGCAGCGAAAGGGACTCCAAGCGGTATCGGGATCCGTCACGGTCCGGGGAGCTGTTTTTT	CASSERDSKRYRDPSRSGELFF
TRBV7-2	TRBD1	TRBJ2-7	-	TGTGCCAGCAGCATAGGGACAGGGTCCTACGAGCAGTACTTC	CASSIGTGSYEQYF
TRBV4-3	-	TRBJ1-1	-	TGCGCCAGCAGCCAAGAAGGGAGGCTTCGAACTGAAGCTTTCTTT	CASSQEGRLRTEAFF
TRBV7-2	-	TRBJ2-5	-	TGTGCCAGCAGCTTCCACAGGGGAGGCGGAGAGACCCAGTACTTC	CASSFHRGGGETQYF
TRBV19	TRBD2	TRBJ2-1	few	TGTGCCAGTAGTATCGATGGGGGGGCCTACAATGAGCAGTTCTTC	CASSIDGGAYNEQFF
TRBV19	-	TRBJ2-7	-	TGTGCCAGTAGCGGAGGTAGCTACGAGCAGTACTTC	CASSGGSYEQYF
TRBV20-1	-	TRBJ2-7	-	TGCAGTGCTAGAGATGGGAGCGAGCAGTACTTC	CSARDGSEQYF
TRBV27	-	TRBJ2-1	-	TGTGCCAGCAGTTTATCATCCGGGACCACCTACAATGAGCAGTTCTTC	CASSLSSGTTYNEQFF
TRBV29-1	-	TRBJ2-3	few	TGCAGCGTTGAAGATTCGGGGGCTACGCAGTATTTT	CSVEDSGATQYF
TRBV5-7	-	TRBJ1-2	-	TGTGCCAGCAGCTTAGAAAACTATGGCTACACCTTC	CASSLENYGYTF
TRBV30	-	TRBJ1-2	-	TGTGCCTGGGGTACAGGGCCTGTAAACGGCTACACCTTC	CAWGTGPVNGYTF
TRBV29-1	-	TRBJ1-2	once	TGCAGCGTTGAAGAGAGGGAAGCTAACTATGGCTACACCTTC	CSVEEREANYGYTF
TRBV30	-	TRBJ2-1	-	TGTGCCTGGGAGGGGGGGAGCTCCTACAATGAGCAGTTCTTC	CAWEGGSSYNEQFF
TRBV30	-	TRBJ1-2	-	TGTGCCTGGAGTGCCCCAGAGGGCTACACCTTC	CAWSAPEGYTF
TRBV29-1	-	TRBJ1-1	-	TGCAGCGTTGACGGGTTAGACCGGGGTGGTTCTTTCTTT	CSVDGLDRGGSFF
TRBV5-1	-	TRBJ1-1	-	TGCGCCAGCAGCGACAGATTAATGAACACTGAAGCTTTCTTT	CASSDRLMNTEAFF
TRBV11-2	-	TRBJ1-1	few	TGTGCCAGCAGCTTCGGGGCTGAAGCTTTCTTT	CASSFGAEAFF
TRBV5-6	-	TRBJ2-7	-	TGTGCCAGCAGCTTTTCGGGGGACGAGCAGTACTTC	CASSFSGDEQYF
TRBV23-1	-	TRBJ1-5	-	TGCGCCAGCAGTCACGCAGGGAAGAATCAGCCCCAGCATTTT	CASSHAGKNQPQHF
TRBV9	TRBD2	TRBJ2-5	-	TGTGCCAGCAGCGTAGGCGGGGGTATGGAGACCCAGTACTTC	CASSVGGGMETQYF
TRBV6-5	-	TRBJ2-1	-	TGTGCCAGCAGCTTCAAGGCCTACAATGAGCAGTTCTTC	CASSFKAYNEQFF
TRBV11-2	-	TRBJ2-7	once	TGTGCCAGCAGCAACCGGGAACTACGTTGGGAGCAGTACTTC	CASSNRELRWEQYF
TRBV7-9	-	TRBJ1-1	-	TGTGCCAGCAGCTTAGTCTCTTCTGAAGCTTTCTTT	CASSLVSSEAFF
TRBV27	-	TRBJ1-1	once	TGTGCCAGCAGTTCAATTGGCCGGGCTTCTGAAGCTTTCTTT	CASSSIGRASEAFF
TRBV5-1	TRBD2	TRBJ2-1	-	TGCGCCAGCAGCTTGGACTGGGGGGGATACAATGAGCAGTTCTTC	CASSLDWGGYNEQFF
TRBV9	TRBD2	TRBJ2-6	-	TGTGCCAGCAGCGGGACTAGCGGGGGGGCCTCTGGGGCCAACGTCCTGACTTTC	CASSGTSGGASGANVLTF
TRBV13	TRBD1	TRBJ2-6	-	TGTGCCAGTAACCCCTCCGGGACAGGAGACTCTGGGGCCAACGTCCTGACTTTC	CASNPSGTGDSGANVLTF
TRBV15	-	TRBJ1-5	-	TGTGCCACCAGCAGAGATCTGGGGGCAATCAATCAGCCCCAGCATTTT	CATSRDLGAINQPQHF
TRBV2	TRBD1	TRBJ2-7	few	TGTGCCAGCAGTGAAGGGGACAGGGAGTTTGGCGAGCAGTACTTC	CASSEGDREFGEQYF
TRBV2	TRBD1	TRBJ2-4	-	TGTGCCAGCAGTCCGGGACAGGGGGAGCGGCTAGCCAAAAACATTCAGTACTTC	CASSPGQGERLAKNIQYF
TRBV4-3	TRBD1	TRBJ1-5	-	TGCGCCAGCAGCCAAGAACCCGGGACAGGGGCGCAGCCCCAGCATTTT	CASSQEPGTGAQPQHF
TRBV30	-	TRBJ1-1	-	TGTGCCTGGAGTTCGGGATTAACAGCGAACACTGAAGCTTTCTTT	CAWSSGLTANTEAFF
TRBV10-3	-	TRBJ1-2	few	TGTGCCATCAGTGAGTCCCGAGGCTACACCTTC	CAISESRGYTF
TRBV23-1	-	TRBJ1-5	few	TGCGCCAGCAGTCATCCGGGGGTAGGTAAGCCCCAGCATTTT	CASSHPGVGKPQHF
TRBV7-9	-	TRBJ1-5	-	TGTGCCAGCAGCTTGGGGAATCAGCCCCAGCATTTT	CASSLGNQPQHF
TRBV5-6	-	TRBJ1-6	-	TGTGCCAGCACCGCAGGAGGTTCACCCCTCCACTTT	CASTAGGSPLHF
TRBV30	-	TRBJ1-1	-	TGTGCCTGGGAGCAGGACAGAACATGGGGCACTGAAGCTTTCTTT	CAWEQDRTWGTEAFF
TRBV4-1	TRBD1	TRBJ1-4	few	TGCGCCAGCAGCCAAGGGACAGGGGGCGAAGCTGAAAAACTGTTTTTT	CASSQGTGGEAEKLFF
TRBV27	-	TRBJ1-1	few	TGTGCCAGCAGTTTATCCGGGGCTCACAACACTGAAGCTTTCTTT	CASSLSGAHNTEAFF
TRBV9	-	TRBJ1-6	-	TGTGCCAGCAGCGTAGGGGACCGTAATTCACCCCTCCACTTT	CASSVGDRNSPLHF